Listed below are T cell receptor beta chains from one sample, sequenced in a study of blood T cells in healthy people across ages. TCRdb ran MiXCR on the 5' RACE reads and lists one entry per CDR3 protein. Of 850,000 to 950,000 distinct CDR3 sequences in the sample, more than 25% were seen once. The specimen sequenced was blood. The receptor source for this set is a woman of 80 years or more in good health. The CDR3 runs from the conserved cysteine through the conserved F or W. D genes are given only for firm matches. The listing skips clone size in some rows; elsewhere it reads once, few, many or a size class.

once,13,TRBJ2-5,NA,TRBV18,TGTGCCAGCTCACCGGGAGTCCAAGAGATCCAGTACTTC,CASSPGVQEIQYF
NA,14,TRBJ1-1,TRBD1,TRBV7-9,TGTGCCAGCCTTGACAGGGATGGGAACACTGAAGCTTTCTTT,CASLDRDGNTEAFF
NA,16,TRBJ2-7,TRBD2,TRBV7-2,TGTGCCAGCAGCTTAGGTCCTGGGCCGGGGGGATACGAGCAGTACTTC,CASSLGPGPGGYEQYF
NA,15,TRBJ2-7,TRBD2,TRBV20-1,TGCAGTGCTAGCGGTTCGGCGGGAGGGCCCTACGAGCAGTACTTC,CSASGSAGGPYEQYF
NA,11,TRBJ1-2,NA,TRBV6-2/TRBV6-3,TGTGCCAGCAGGGCGTATGTTGGCTACACCTTC,CASRAYVGYTF
many,14,TRBJ2-1,NA,TRBV20-1,TGCAGTGCCCCGCAGGGGGGCTCCTACAATGAGCAGTTCTTC,CSAPQGGSYNEQFF
NA,17,TRBJ2-5,TRBD2,TRBV5-4,TGTGCCAGCAGCTGGGGAGCCGGGACTAGCCACACCCAGACCCAGTACTTC,CASSWGAGTSHTQTQYF
NA,17,TRBJ1-6,TRBD1,TRBV5-5,TGTGCCAGCAGTCCGAACCAGGTGGACAGGGATTTTTCACCCCTCCACTTT,CASSPNQVDRDFSPLHF
many,11,TRBJ1-2,NA,TRBV7-2,TGTGCCAGCAGCTTAGGTTTGGGGTGCACCTTC,CASSLGLGCTF
NA,16,TRBJ1-2,TRBD1,TRBV28,TGTGCCAGCAGCTCCGCCGGGACAGGGGGATCCGATGGCTACACCTTC,CASSSAGTGGSDGYTF
many,15,TRBJ2-7,NA,TRBV6-5,TGTGCCAGCAGCCGACAGGACAGGGAGGGCTACGAGCAGTACTTC,CASSRQDREGYEQYF
NA,16,TRBJ1-4,NA,TRBV4-1,TGCGCCAGCAGCCAAGTGGAGGGGGCAACTAATGAAAAACTGTTTTTT,CASSQVEGATNEKLFF
NA,14,TRBJ2-7,TRBD2,TRBV24-1,TGTGCCACCAGTGATGCCGGGGGGACCTTTGAGCAGTACTTC,CATSDAGGTFEQYF
many,15,TRBJ1-4,NA,TRBV12-3/TRBV12-4,TGTGCCAGCAGTTTGGCCGGACTAACGGCCGGAAAACTGTTTTTT,CASSLAGLTAGKLFF
NA,14,TRBJ2-5,TRBD1,TRBV20-1,TGCAGTGCTCGATTGACAGGGGGGCAAGAGACCCAGTACTTC,CSARLTGGQETQYF
few,14,TRBJ2-1,TRBD1,TRBV30,TGTGCCTGGAGTGTGGGACAGGGCTACAATGAGCAGTTCTTC,CAWSVGQGYNEQFF
NA,15,TRBJ1-4,NA,TRBV14,TGTGCCAGCAGCCAACAGGGCAGAACTAATGAAAAACTGTTTTTT,CASSQQGRTNEKLFF
few,18,TRBJ1-1,TRBD1,TRBV5-1,TGCGCCAGCAGCTTACGGACAGGGGATCAATTTGAGGTCACTGAAGCTTTCTTT,CASSLRTGDQFEVTEAFF
NA,15,TRBJ2-2,NA,TRBV7-8,TGTGCCAGCAGCTCAGAGTTCGCGAACACCGGGGAGCTGTTTTTT,CASSSEFANTGELFF
many,12,TRBJ2-5,NA,TRBV5-1,TGCGCCAGCAGCCCTGACCAAGAGACCCAGTACTTC,CASSPDQETQYF
NA,15,TRBJ1-1,NA,TRBV14,TGTGCCAGCAGCCAAGATTGGAAAACGAACACTGAAGCTTTCTTT,CASSQDWKTNTEAFF
many,16,TRBJ1-6,NA,TRBV7-2,TGTGCCAGCAGCTCTCCCATGGGGGGTCCGGATTCACCCCTCCACTTT,CASSSPMGGPDSPLHF
many,13,TRBJ2-1,TRBD1,TRBV25-1,TGTGCCAGCAGTGGAGACAGGGTGAATGAGCAGTTCTTC,CASSGDRVNEQFF
many,12,TRBJ1-2,NA,TRBV7-9,TGTGCCAGCAGCAACCGAGAGGCTGGCTACACCTTC,CASSNREAGYTF
NA,14,TRBJ1-2,TRBD1,TRBV27,TGTGCCAGCAGCCTCAGGGGGTCGAAAGGTGGCTACACCTTC,CASSLRGSKGGYTF
many,12,TRBJ2-5,TRBD1,TRBV12-3/TRBV12-4,TGTGCCAGCGGACAGGGGAGGGAGACCCAGTACTTC,CASGQGRETQYF
many,14,TRBJ2-3,NA,TRBV5-1,TGCGCCAGCAGGGGCTCAATCGCGACAGATACGCAGTATTTT,CASRGSIATDTQYF
NA,16,TRBJ2-3,NA,TRBV20-1,TGCAGTGCTAGAGCTTCCGGCCTAGGGAGCACAGATACGCAGTATTTT,CSARASGLGSTDTQYF
once,16,TRBJ2-1,NA,TRBV7-3,TGTGCCAGCAGCCCGAGGGGGGGGGCTTCCTACAATGAGCAGTTCTTC,CASSPRGGASYNEQFF
many,13,TRBJ2-5,NA,TRBV7-2,TGTGCCAGCAGCTTCCCATTTAGTAAGACCCAGTACTTC,CASSFPFSKTQYF
NA,14,TRBJ2-5,TRBD2,TRBV12-5,TGTGCTAGTGGTCGGACGGGGGGTCAAGAGACCCAGTACTTC,CASGRTGGQETQYF
few,14,TRBJ2-7,TRBD1,TRBV14,TGTGCCAGCAGCCGCACCGGGACAGGGGCCGAGCAGTACTTC,CASSRTGTGAEQYF
NA,11,TRBJ2-4,NA,TRBV25-1,TGTGCCAGCAGGGTGGAGAACATTCAGTACTTC,CASRVENIQYF
NA,15,TRBJ2-2,NA,TRBV5-1,TGCGCCAGCAGCCTAGAGCTTCGGGGCACCGGGGAGCTGTTTTTT,CASSLELRGTGELFF
NA,11,TRBJ2-7,NA,TRBV28,TGTGCCAGCACACCTAGGCTCGAGCAGTACTTC,CASTPRLEQYF
NA,18,TRBJ2-7,TRBD1,TRBV9,TGTGCCGGCAGCGTTTCCCCCGGTCGAGGGACAGGAACCTACGAGCAGTACTTC,CAGSVSPGRGTGTYEQYF
few,14,TRBJ2-3,NA,TRBV20-1,TGCAGTGCTAGAGACATGGCGTCCGCAGATACGCAGTATTTT,CSARDMASADTQYF
few,16,TRBJ2-1,TRBD1,TRBV28,TGTGCCAGCATTTTAACGACAGGGGGTACCTACAATGAGCAGTTCTTC,CASILTTGGTYNEQFF
NA,16,TRBJ2-1,TRBD2,TRBV12-3/TRBV12-4,TGTGCCAGCAGTTTAGATTTGCGGGGGGTCTCCAATGAGCAGTTCTTC,CASSLDLRGVSNEQFF
NA,15,TRBJ2-5,TRBD2,TRBV7-3,TGTGCCAGCACCCTGGGGAGCGGGGAACAAGAGACCCAGTACTTC,CASTLGSGEQETQYF
NA,15,TRBJ2-7,TRBD1,TRBV15,TGTGCCACCAGCAGAGATGGGGACAGCTCCTACGAGCAGTACTTC,CATSRDGDSSYEQYF
NA,14,TRBJ2-7,NA,TRBV12-3/TRBV12-4,TGTGCCAGCAGTCCCGTGATCCTCAGGGCCGAGCAGTACTTC,CASSPVILRAEQYF
NA,13,TRBJ1-2,NA,TRBV14,TGTGCCAGCAGCCACAGGGTTGGGGGACGCTACACCTTC,CASSHRVGGRYTF
many,16,TRBJ1-2,TRBD1,TRBV3-1,TGTGCCAGCAGCCAAGAGGCGACAGGGAGGAACTATGGCTACACCTTC,CASSQEATGRNYGYTF
many,14,TRBJ2-3,TRBD2,TRBV20-1,TGCAGTGCTAGGAGGAGCGGGGGTGTAGATACGCAGTATTTT,CSARRSGGVDTQYF
NA,14,TRBJ1-1,NA,TRBV2,TGTGCCAGCAGCGGCAGGGACCGGAACACTGAAGCTTTCTTT,CASSGRDRNTEAFF
NA,18,TRBJ2-6,NA,TRBV4-1,TGCGCCAGCAGCCAGGGTACGAATCCTTTGTCTGGGGCCAACGTCCTGACTTTC,CASSQGTNPLSGANVLTF
NA,15,TRBJ1-1,NA,TRBV18,TGTGCCAGCTCACCACCTGGGCTTCCTAACACTGAAGCTTTCTTT,CASSPPGLPNTEAFF
NA,13,TRBJ2-7,TRBD1,TRBV7-2,TGTGTCAGCAGCCAAGACAGGGTGGGGGAGCAGTACTTC,CVSSQDRVGEQYF
many,16,TRBJ1-2,NA,TRBV7-9,TGTGCCAGCAGTCTCCGGGACACCAAAGGCGACTATGGCTACACCTTC,CASSLRDTKGDYGYTF
many,19,TRBJ2-6,TRBD1,TRBV12-3/TRBV12-4,TGTGCCAGCAGTCACACACAGGGGCCTCAAGACTCTGGGGCCAACGTCCTGACTTTC,CASSHTQGPQDSGANVLTF
few,14,TRBJ2-5,NA,TRBV2,TGTGCCAGCAGGATGGGAGGGACAGGCAATGAGCAGTACTTC,CASRMGGTGNEQYF